This T cell receptor (beta chain) was recorded in a study of OX40 agonist ivuxolimab in advanced cancers. The repertoire was sequenced with immunoSEQ multiplex PCR; TCRdb's copy has only in-frame clones and lacks some. This sample has tens of thousands of clones; around 87% occur once, and the top ten carry over 0.25%. This CDR3 contains 15 residues. V dropped 0 bases and J dropped 4 bases, with 13 bases sitting between them. CDR1 SGHRS and CDR2 YFSETQ come from the germline V gene. This rearrangement joins TRBV5-1 to TRBJ1-2; D remains unclear. The sequence was collected from an adult with an advanced solid tumor such as melanoma, head and neck, liver or kidney cancer. Sequenced here: CD4+ or CD8+ T cells sorted from blood, sampled in a trial of the OX40 agonist ivuxolimab. CDR3 sequence reads: CASSLGRSLIYGYTF. The CDR3 DNA is TGCGCCAGCAGCTTGGGTAGATCCCTCATCTATGGCTACACCTTC.